These 21 T cell receptor beta chains came from one sample sequenced in a study of low-dose radiotherapy and immunotherapy resistance in tumors. Time point described: after trial treatment. Treatment: LDRT plus nivolumab, ipilimumab, low-dose cyclophosphamide and aspirin (RACIN trial). TRAV- and TRBV-specific primers, spanning alpha and beta chains, primed first-strand cDNA. Over roughly 20 PCR cycles, TCRs were amplified from a constant-region primer and V-primer adapter. TCRdb re-derived calls from the reads in MiXCR, one entry per CDR3 protein. This sample has about 39,000 distinct CDR3 sequences, with less than 25% found just once. The sequenced sample was PBMCs, obtained after low-dose radiotherapy plus immunotherapy. The receptor source for this set is a female donor with ovarian cancer.

Note on this clonotype: A read error likely explains this, since a far larger clone differs by one base. This chain connects TRBV19 to TRBJ2-7; TRBD2 matches 16 bases. The CDR3 consists of 18 residues. With V trimmed by 4 bases and J by 7 bases, 13 bases remained unmatched. Germline CDR1 reads LNHDA; CDR2 reads SQIVND (reference sequence). The CDR3 DNA reads as TGTGCCAGTAGTAGGGGGCCGCCGGGACTAGCGGGGGGGACTGAGCAGTACTTC. Its protein product is CASSRGPPGLAGGTEQYF.

This clonotype has ten or more counts. The genes are TRBV29-1 and TRBJ2-2; D may correspond to TRBD1 or TRBD2 (6 bases each). The germline CDR1 and CDR2 sequences are SQVTM and ANQGSEA. The V end was cut by 7 bases, the J end by 2 bases, with 20 bases between. The CDR3 has 16 amino acids. CDR3 sequence reads: CSAGGMAGVNTGELFF. Here the CDR3 DNA reads TGCAGCGCTGGAGGGATGGCAGGGGTTAACACCGGGGAGCTGTTTTTT.

There are many counts of this clonotype. The genes are TRBV27 and TRBJ1-2, with TRBD1 matching over 7 bases. The ends lost 1 base at V and 5 bases at J; junction bases unmatched: 16. In germline, CDR1 is MNHEY, CDR2 SMNVEV (reference sequence). There are 18 residues in the CDR3. The CDR3 sequence is CASSLYRDSLSSFYGYTF. CDR3 in DNA: TGTGCCAGCAGTTTATATAGGGACAGCCTGTCCTCTTTTTATGGCTACACCTTC.

Notes on this clonotype: A far larger clone is one base from this, pointing to a likely read error. The V call is TRBV5-5, the J call TRBJ2-1; 9 bases fit TRBD2. Germline CDR1 is SGHKS and CDR2 is YYEKEE (reference sequence). The CDR3 extends over 17 amino acids. V shed 2 bases, J shed 9 bases, and the junction held 15 bases outside the gene matches. CDR3 residues: CASSLASLGGGVGEQFF. The CDR3 DNA reads as TGTGCCAGCAGCTTAGCGTCCCTTGGCGGGGGGGTCGGTGAGCAGTTCTTC.

A note on this clonotype: This probably arose from a read error, given a far larger clone one base away. The chain carries TRBV21-1 and TRBJ2-1; TRBD1, the table's D call, lacks a check against the DNA. TRBV21-1 is assigned pseudogene status. CDR3 length equals 18 residues. CDR3 DNA sequence: TGTGCCAGCAGCAAAGCGTTTGGGGCCGCCCTCAGGTCCTACGAGCAGTTCTTC. Its protein is CASSKAFGAALRSYEQFF.

Ten or more counts support this clonotype. The chain couples TRBV5-6 to TRBJ1-2, with D perhaps TRBD1 (6 bases). Trimming removed 1 base from V and 5 bases from J, with 21 bases in between. CDR1 and CDR2 (germline): SGHDT, YYEEEE. This CDR3 comprises 17 residues. This CDR3 is CASSLRSLARTVYGYTF. The CDR3, as DNA: TGTGCCAGCAGCTTGCGCTCTCTGGCCCGGACAGTTTATGGCTACACCTTC.

This clonotype was recorded once. The rearrangement uses TRBV28 and TRBJ2-5; 10 bases agree with TRBD2. The CDR3 runs 15 residues. The V gene end was trimmed by 10 bases and the J gene end by 2 bases; junction bases not matched to a gene: 10. Germline assignment: CDR1 MDHEN and CDR2 SYDVKM. The CDR3 sequence: CANTPPAGGQETQYF. The CDR3 region has the DNA TGTGCCAACACCCCACCAGCGGGGGGGCAAGAGACCCAGTACTTC.

The sample holds many counts of this clonotype. This chain uses TRBV30 with TRBJ2-5; TRBD1 might be the D (5 bases). CDR3 length equals 13 residues. Germline-derived CDR1 and CDR2 are GTSNPN and SVGIG (reference sequence). Trimming shortened V by 4 bases and J by 2 bases, and 11 bases separated the two germline ends. CDR3 sequence (DNA): TGTGCCTGGAACCCGCAGGGTCAAGAGACCCAGTACTTC. Its protein product is CAWNPQGQETQYF.

This chain links TRBV20-1 with TRBJ2-7, with 14 bases lining up with TRBD2. CDR1 DFQATT and CDR2 SNEGSKA come from the germline V gene (reference sequence). The trim removed 5 bases at V and 2 bases at J, leaving 5 bases unmatched. The CDR3 sequence is 15 residues long. The CDR3 loop is CSASGLAGVPYEQYF. CDR3 bases: TGCAGTGCTTCGGGACTAGCGGGAGTCCCCTACGAGCAGTACTTC.

This clonotype was found many times. J is TRBJ2-1 and V is TRBV5-5; unclear D gene. This CDR3 region has 14 residues. The germline V gene encodes CDR1 SGHKS and CDR2 YYEKEE (reference sequence). V gave up 1 base and J gave up 4 bases, with 9 bases separating them. CDR3 DNA sequence: TGTGCCAGCAGCTTGCTCCCCAAATACAATGAGCAGTTCTTC. Its translation: CASSLLPKYNEQFF.

This clonotype was recorded a few times. The likely explanation is a read error, given a far larger clone one base away. The rearrangement links TRBV4-1 to TRBJ2-7; TRBD2 aligns across 8 bases. This CDR3 has 16 residues. Germline CDR1 MGHRA, CDR2 YSYEKL. CDR3 in DNA: TGTGCCAGCACCGCCAAGTCCGGGGGGGGCACTCACGAGCAGTACTTC. Translating it yields CASTAKSGGGTHEQYF.

There are a few counts of this clonotype. This chain connects TRBV9 to TRBJ1-1; D not certain. CDR1 is SGDLS and CDR2 is YYNGEE in the germline V gene. V was trimmed by 0 bases and J by 4 bases, leaving 7 bases between them. The CDR3 totals 13 residues. CDR3 sequence: CASSVGGATEAFF. The CDR3 nucleotides read TGTGCCAGCAGCGTAGGAGGAGCCACTGAAGCTTTCTTT.

This sequence joins TRBV6-1 and TRBJ2-5; 13 bases fit TRBD2. J was trimmed by 5 bases and V by 7 bases; bases with no gene match: 7. The CDR3 is 15 amino acids. CDR1 is MNHNS, CDR2 SASEGT, per germline. CDR3 DNA: TGTGCCAGCACCGGACTAGCGGGGGCCGGGGAGACCCAGTACTTC. It encodes CASTGLAGAGETQYF.

This clonotype was counted ten times or more. The chain recombines TRBV6-2 or TRBV6-3 with TRBJ1-4, with D unresolved. This CDR3 contains 12 residues. Trimming left V 7 bases short and J 4 bases short, with 7 bases between. Germline V lookup: CDR1 MNHEY, CDR2 SVGEGT. CDR3 in amino acids: CASTRSNEKLFF. CDR3 in DNA: TGTGCCAGCACTCGCAGTAATGAAAAACTGTTTTTT.

In this sample, this clonotype turned up many times. V is TRBV2 and J is TRBJ1-2; TRBD1 is a possible D gene (5 bases). With 6 bases removed from V and 6 bases from J, the gap between germline ends came to 11 bases. In germline, CDR1 is SNHLY, CDR2 FYNNEI. The CDR3 sequence is 12 residues long. CDR3 loop: CASRWGFDGYTF. The CDR3 DNA reads as TGTGCCAGCAGATGGGGGTTCGATGGCTACACCTTC. The entire variable domain, with the rest obtained from reference TRBV2 and TRBJ1-2, is as follows: EPEVTQTPSHQVTQMGQEVILRCVPISNHLYFYWYRQILGQKVEFLVSFYNNEISEKSEIFDDQFSVERPDGSNFTLKIRSTKLEDSAMYFCASRWGFDGYTFGSGTRLTVV.

This clonotype has a count of ten or more. V usage is TRBV2 and J usage is TRBJ2-5; D not resolved. The CDR3 runs 11 residues. Germline CDR1 is SNHLY and CDR2 is FYNNEI. V was cut by 3 bases and J by 5 bases, with 4 bases left in between. The CDR3 reads CASSDEETQYF. The CDR3 nucleotides are TGTGCCAGCAGTGATGAGGAGACCCAGTACTTC.

In its sample, this clonotype was seen many times. The chain links TRBV3-1 to TRBJ1-1; 9 bases are shared with TRBD1. The CDR3 loop spans 16 amino acids. V was pared by 6 bases and J by 5 bases, with 13 bases of the junction left unmatched. CDR1 is LGHDT, CDR2 YNNKEL, per germline (reference sequence). CDR3 sequence (DNA): TGTGCCAGCAGTCGAACAGGGGGCGTGGGGAGGACTGAAGCTTTCTTT. Its translation: CASSRTGGVGRTEAFF. The whole variable domain, remainder taken from reference TRBV3-1 and TRBJ1-1, is DTAVSQTPKYLVTQMGNDKSIKCEQNLGHDTMYWYKQDSKKFLKIMFSYNNKELIINETVPNRFSPKSPDKAHLNLHINSLELGDSAVYFCASSRTGGVGRTEAFFGQGTRLTVV.

This clonotype has at least ten counts. The chain links TRBV12-3 or TRBV12-4 to TRBJ1-4; 7 bases agree with TRBD1. V was pared by 6 bases and J by 6 bases, with 10 bases of the junction left unmatched. This CDR3 has 15 residues. The CDR3 sequence: CASSEETGRDEKLFF. CDR3 bases: TGTGCCAGCAGCGAAGAGACAGGGAGGGATGAAAAACTGTTTTTT.

This clonotype was found many times. The gene calls are TRBV10-3 and TRBJ2-2; 12 bases are shared with TRBD2. Germline-derived CDR1 and CDR2 are ENHRY and SYGVKD. The J segment lost 5 bases and the V segment lost 4 bases, leaving 5 bases of the junction unmatched. This CDR3 spans 16 amino acids. CDR3 in amino acids: CAISGLAGAPTGELFF. DNA for the CDR3: TGTGCCATCAGTGGACTAGCGGGAGCTCCAACCGGGGAGCTGTTTTTT.

At least ten counts were recorded for this clonotype. This chain connects TRBV30 to TRBJ1-1; D is perhaps TRBD1 (5 bases). The V end lost 3 bases, the J end lost 0 bases, and 11 bases lay between the germline ends. This CDR3 has 14 residues. CDR1 and CDR2 (germline): GTSNPN, SVGIG (reference sequence). The CDR3 is CAWSPTAMNTEAFF. CDR3 sequence (DNA): TGTGCCTGGAGCCCGACAGCTATGAACACTGAAGCTTTCTTT.

This clonotype appeared many times. The chain carries TRBV5-6 and TRBJ2-5; D is unresolved. From germline, CDR1 is SGHDT and CDR2 YYEEEE. This CDR3 contains 11 residues. V lost 0 bases, J lost 3 bases, and 0 bases lay in between. The CDR3 loop reads CASSLEETQYF. CDR3 DNA: TGTGCCAGCAGCTTGGAAGAGACCCAGTACTTC.